The 10 T cell receptor beta chains below all came from one sample that was sequenced in a study of CD4 T cell repertoires in COVID-19. Data came from immunoSEQ multiplex PCR; TCRdb stores just in-frame clones and leaves some out. The sample has around 23,000 clones, about 93% seen once; the top ten hold roughly 0.65%. These memory T cells were uncultured and sequenced directly after ex vivo isolation. This sample comprised circulating follicular helper CD4+ T cells (cTfh) from blood, obtained before the COVID-19 pandemic. These receptors were taken from a human donor who had COVID-19.

This rearrangement joins TRBV28 to TRBJ2-7; TRBD1 might be the D (5 bases). The germline gives CDR1 MDHEN, CDR2 SYDVKM. V lost 6 bases and J 1 base, leaving 13 bases between the germline ends. This CDR3 spans 14 amino acids. The CDR3 DNA reads TGTGCCAGCAGGACACAGGCGATTTCCTACGAGCAGTACTTC. It yields the protein CASRTQAISYEQYF.

The V call is TRBV5-1, the J call TRBJ1-2; possibly TRBD1 for D (6 bases). CDR1 is SGHRS and CDR2 is YFSETQ in the germline V gene. V lost 0 bases and J lost 3, with 12 bases in between. This CDR3 is 15 amino acids long. This CDR3 is CASSLDVGGDYGYTF. CDR3 nucleotides: TGCGCCAGCAGCTTGGACGTAGGGGGGGACTATGGCTACACCTTC.

The rearrangement links TRBV7-9 to TRBJ2-1; possibly TRBD2 for D (6 bases). Trimming took off 5 bases at V and 4 bases at J, with 15 bases between the two ends. CDR1 and CDR2 from the germline V gene are SEHNR and FQNEAQ (reference sequence). The CDR3 contains 15 residues. The CDR3 nucleotides are TGTGCCAGCAGCCCCTCCGGGAGCCGTTACAATGAGCAGTTCTTC. The encoded protein is CASSPSGSRYNEQFF.

The chain carries TRBV4-1 and TRBJ2-7; 7 bases match TRBD1. CDR1 and CDR2 (germline): MGHRA, YSYEKL. CDR3 length: 15 residues. V lost 0 bases, J lost 4 bases, and 6 bases stayed unmatched. The CDR3 region is CASSQEQGPTYEQYF. Here the CDR3 DNA reads TGCGCCAGCAGCCAAGAACAGGGGCCGACGTACGAGCAGTACTTC.

The V call is TRBV29-1, the J call TRBJ2-2; D might be TRBD1 (5 bases). Germline V gives CDR1 SQVTM, CDR2 ANQGSEA. The V and J ends lost 5 bases and 7 bases respectively, with 8 bases between them. This CDR3 spans 11 amino acids. The CDR3 region is CSVHRNGELFF. The DNA for the CDR3 is TGCAGCGTTCACAGGAACGGGGAGCTGTTTTTT.

The V call is TRBV14, the J call TRBJ2-5, with 7 bases fitting TRBD1. Germline values: CDR1 SGHDN, CDR2 FVKESK. V trimming: 5 bases; J trimming: 1 base; junction bases outside the gene matches: 4. The CDR3 runs 14 residues. The CDR3 DNA reads as TGTGCCAGCAGCGAACAGGGGCTCCAAGAGACCCAGTACTTC. Translation: CASSEQGLQETQYF.

The V call is TRBV7-2, the J call TRBJ2-7; perhaps TRBD2 as D (5 bases). Germline CDR1 SGHTA, CDR2 FQGNSA. CDR3 length equals 14 residues. V lost 5 bases to trimming and J lost 7 bases, with 18 bases between them. The CDR3 region is CASSPRLTTGEQYF. The CDR3 nucleotides read TGTGCCAGCAGCCCCCGTCTCACGACGGGGGAGCAGTACTTC. The whole variable domain, remainder taken from reference TRBV7-2 and TRBJ2-7, is GAGVSQSPSNKVTEKGKDVELRCDPISGHTALYWYRQSLGQGLEFLIYFQGNSAPDKSGLPSDRFSAERTGGSVSTLTIQRTQQEDSAVYLCASSPRLTTGEQYFGPGTRLTVT.

The rearrangement uses TRBV15 and TRBJ1-6; a weak D match, TRBD1 (5 bases). This CDR3 contains 14 residues. Trimming left V 3 bases short and J 5 bases short, with 8 bases between. The germline gives CDR1 LNHNV, CDR2 YYDKDF (reference sequence). The CDR3 protein is CATSSGQDNSPLHF. The CDR3 region has the DNA TGTGCCACCAGCAGTGGACAAGATAATTCACCCCTCCACTTT.

V gene TRBV14 combines with J gene TRBJ1-2; 7 bases line up with TRBD1. Germline V gene lookup returns CDR1 SGHDN and CDR2 FVKESK. After removal of 4 bases from V and 1 base from J, the junction contained 6 bases not matched to a gene. The CDR3 spans 15 residues. The CDR3 loop reads CASSLQGSLNYGYTF. CDR3 nucleotides: TGTGCCAGCAGCCTACAGGGGTCGCTTAACTATGGCTACACCTTC.

This chain connects TRBV29-1 to TRBJ1-1; 8 nucleotides match TRBD1. CDR1 SQVTM and CDR2 ANQGSEA come from the germline V gene. CDR3 size: 14 residues. Trimming took 6 bases from V and 4 from J; bases not matched to a gene: 10. DNA for the CDR3: TGCAGCGTGGCTGTGACAGGGGAAATCACTGAAGCTTTCTTT. This gives the protein CSVAVTGEITEAFF.